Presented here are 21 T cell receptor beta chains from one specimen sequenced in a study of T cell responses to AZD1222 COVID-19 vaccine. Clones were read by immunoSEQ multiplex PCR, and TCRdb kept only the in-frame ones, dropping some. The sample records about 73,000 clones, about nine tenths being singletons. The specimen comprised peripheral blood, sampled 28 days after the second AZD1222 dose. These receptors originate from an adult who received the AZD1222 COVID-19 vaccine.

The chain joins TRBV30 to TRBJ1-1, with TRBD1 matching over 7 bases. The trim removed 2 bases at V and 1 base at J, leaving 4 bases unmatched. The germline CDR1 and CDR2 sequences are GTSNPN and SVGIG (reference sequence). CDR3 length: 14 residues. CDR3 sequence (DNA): TGTGCCTGGAGTCCTCGACAGGGGAACACTGAAGCTTTCTTT. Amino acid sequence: CAWSPRQGNTEAFF. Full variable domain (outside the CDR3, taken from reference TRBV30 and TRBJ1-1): SQTIHQWPATLVQPVGSPLSLECTVEGTSNPNLYWYRQAAGRGLQLLFYSVGIGQISSEVPQNLSASRPQDRQFILSSKKLLLSDSGFYLCAWSPRQGNTEAFFGQGTRLTVV.

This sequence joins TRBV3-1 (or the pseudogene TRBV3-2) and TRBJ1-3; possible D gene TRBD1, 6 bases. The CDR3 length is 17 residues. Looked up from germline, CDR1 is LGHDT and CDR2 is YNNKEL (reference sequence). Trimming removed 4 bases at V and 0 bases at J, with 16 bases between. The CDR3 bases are TGTGCCAGCAGCCCCCCCTCAGGGGCGGCCTCTGGAAACACCATATATTTT. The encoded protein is CASSPPSGAASGNTIYF.

CDR3: CASSSDSRYGYTF. CDR3 sequence (DNA): TGTGCCAGCAGTTCGGACAGCCGCTATGGCTACACCTTC. This sequence joins TRBV6-2 or TRBV6-3 and TRBJ1-2, with D possibly TRBD1 on 6 matching bases. There are 13 residues in the CDR3. V lost 4 bases, J lost 4 bases, and 10 bases lay in between. Germline V gene sequence: CDR1 MNHEY, CDR2 SVGEGT.

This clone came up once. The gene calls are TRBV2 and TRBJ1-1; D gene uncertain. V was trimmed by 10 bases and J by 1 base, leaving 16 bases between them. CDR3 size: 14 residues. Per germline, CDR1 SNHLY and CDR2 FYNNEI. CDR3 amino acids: CAIEGGRRNTEAFF. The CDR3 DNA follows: TGTGCCATTGAGGGTGGCAGGCGGAACACTGAAGCTTTCTTT.

The CDR3 DNA sequence: TGCGCCAGCAGCTTGGAACAGGGACAAGGTCAGCCCCAGCATTTT. It encodes CASSLEQGQGQPQHF. This chain uses TRBV5-1 with TRBJ1-5, with a tentative D call TRBD1 (6 bases). V was trimmed by 0 bases and J by 6 bases, leaving 13 bases between them. Germline CDR1 reads SGHRS; CDR2 reads YFSETQ. The CDR3 contains 15 residues. Drawing the rest from reference TRBV5-1 and TRBJ1-5, the complete variable domain is KAGVTQTPRYLIKTRGQQVTLSCSPISGHRSVSWYQQTPGQGLQFLFEYFSETQRNKGNFPGRFSGRQFSNSRSEMNVSTLELGDSALYLCASSLEQGQGQPQHFGDGTRLSIL.

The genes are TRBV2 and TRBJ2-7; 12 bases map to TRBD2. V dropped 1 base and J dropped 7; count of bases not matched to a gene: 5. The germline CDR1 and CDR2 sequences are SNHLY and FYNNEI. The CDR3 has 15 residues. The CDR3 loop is CASSEGLAGVGEQYF. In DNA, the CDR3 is TGTGCCAGCAGTGAAGGACTAGCGGGGGTGGGTGAGCAGTACTTC. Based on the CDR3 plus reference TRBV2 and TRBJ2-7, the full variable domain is EPEVTQTPSHQVTQMGQEVILRCVPISNHLYFYWYRQILGQKVEFLVSFYNNEISEKSEIFDDQFSVERPDGSNFTLKIRSTKLEDSAMYFCASSEGLAGVGEQYFGPGTRLTVT.

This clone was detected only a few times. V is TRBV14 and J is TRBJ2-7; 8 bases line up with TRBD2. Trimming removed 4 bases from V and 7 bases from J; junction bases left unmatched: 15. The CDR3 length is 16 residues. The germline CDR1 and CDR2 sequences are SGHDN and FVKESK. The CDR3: CASSPLRSGGLGEQYF. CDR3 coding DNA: TGTGCCAGCAGCCCCCTTAGGAGCGGGGGCCTGGGGGAGCAGTACTTC.

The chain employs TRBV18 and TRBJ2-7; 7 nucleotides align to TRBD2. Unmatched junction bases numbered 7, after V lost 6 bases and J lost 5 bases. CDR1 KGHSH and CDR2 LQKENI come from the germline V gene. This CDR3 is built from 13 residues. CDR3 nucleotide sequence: TGTGCCAGCTCCCCTACTAGCGACCACGAGCAGTACTTC. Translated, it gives CASSPTSDHEQYF.

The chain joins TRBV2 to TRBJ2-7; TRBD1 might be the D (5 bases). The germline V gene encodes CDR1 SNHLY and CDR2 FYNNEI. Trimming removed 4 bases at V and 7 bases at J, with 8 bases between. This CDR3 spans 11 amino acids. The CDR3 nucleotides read TGTGCCAGCAGTGGACGGACAGAGCAGTACTTC. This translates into CASSGRTEQYF.

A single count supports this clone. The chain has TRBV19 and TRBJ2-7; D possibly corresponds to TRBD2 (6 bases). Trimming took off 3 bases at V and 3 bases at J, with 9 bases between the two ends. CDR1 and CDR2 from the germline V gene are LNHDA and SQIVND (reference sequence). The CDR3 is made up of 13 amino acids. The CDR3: CASSMGLFYEQYF. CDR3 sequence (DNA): TGTGCCAGTAGTATGGGACTCTTCTACGAGCAGTACTTC.

CDR3 in amino acids: CASSFPGPLIDTQYF. CDR3 nucleotides: TGTGCCAGCAGTTTTCCGGGACCCCTCATAGATACGCAGTATTTT. The chain joins TRBV5-4 to TRBJ2-3, with D perhaps TRBD1 or TRBD2 (5 bases each). The CDR3 totals 15 residues. Germline V CDR1 and CDR2: SGHNT, YYREEE (reference sequence). Trimming took off 5 bases at V and 5 bases at J, with 18 bases between the two ends.

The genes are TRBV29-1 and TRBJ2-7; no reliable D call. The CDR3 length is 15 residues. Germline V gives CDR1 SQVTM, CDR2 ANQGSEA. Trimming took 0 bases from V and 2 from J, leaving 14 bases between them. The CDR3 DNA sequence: TGCAGCGTTGAAGATCTGGCTGGCGGAACCTACGAGCAGTACTTC. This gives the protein CSVEDLAGGTYEQYF.

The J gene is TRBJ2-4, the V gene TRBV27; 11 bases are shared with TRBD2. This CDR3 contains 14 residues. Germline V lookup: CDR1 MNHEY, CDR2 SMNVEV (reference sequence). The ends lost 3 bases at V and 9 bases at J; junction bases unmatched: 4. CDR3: CASSFGLAGGIQYF. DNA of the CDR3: TGTGCCAGCAGTTTCGGGCTAGCGGGGGGCATTCAGTACTTC.

The CDR3 region is CASSPGVGGEQFF. CDR3 bases: TGTGCCAGCAGCCCGGGAGTGGGGGGTGAGCAGTTCTTC. The rearrangement joins TRBV3-1 (or the pseudogene TRBV3-2) to TRBJ2-1; D is possibly TRBD2 (6 bases). V was shortened by 4 bases and J by 9 bases, with 13 bases between the two germline ends. Germline loops: CDR1 LGHDT, CDR2 YNNKEL (reference sequence). This CDR3 is 13 amino acids long.

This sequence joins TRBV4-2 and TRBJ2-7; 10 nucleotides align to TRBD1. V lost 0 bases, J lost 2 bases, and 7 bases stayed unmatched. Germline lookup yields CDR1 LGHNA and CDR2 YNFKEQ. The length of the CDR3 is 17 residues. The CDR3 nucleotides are TGTGCCAGCAGCCAAGATCGAGGACAGGGGGTCACCTACGAGCAGTACTTC. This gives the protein CASSQDRGQGVTYEQYF.

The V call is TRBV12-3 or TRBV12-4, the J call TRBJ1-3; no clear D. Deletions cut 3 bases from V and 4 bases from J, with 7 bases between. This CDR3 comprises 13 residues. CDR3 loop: CASSLAGGNTIYF. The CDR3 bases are TGTGCCAGCAGTTTGGCCGGGGGAAACACCATATATTTT.

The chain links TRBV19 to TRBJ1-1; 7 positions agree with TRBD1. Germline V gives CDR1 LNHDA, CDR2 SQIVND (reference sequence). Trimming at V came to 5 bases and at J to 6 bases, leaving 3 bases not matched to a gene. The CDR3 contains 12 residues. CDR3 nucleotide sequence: TGTGCCAGTAGTGACAGGGTGGCTGAAGCTTTCTTT. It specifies CASSDRVAEAFF.

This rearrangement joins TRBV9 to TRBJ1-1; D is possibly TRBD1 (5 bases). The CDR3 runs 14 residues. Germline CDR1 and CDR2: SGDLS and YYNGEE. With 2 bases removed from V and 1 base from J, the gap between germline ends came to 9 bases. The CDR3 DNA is TGTGCCAGCAGCGTTGGGGCCTCGAACACTGAAGCTTTCTTT. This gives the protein CASSVGASNTEAFF.

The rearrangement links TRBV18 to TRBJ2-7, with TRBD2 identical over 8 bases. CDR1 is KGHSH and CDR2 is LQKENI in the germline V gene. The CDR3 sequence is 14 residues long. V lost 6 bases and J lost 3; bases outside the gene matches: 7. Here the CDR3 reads CASSPGAGGYEQYF. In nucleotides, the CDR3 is TGTGCCAGCTCTCCAGGGGCGGGGGGCTACGAGCAGTACTTC.

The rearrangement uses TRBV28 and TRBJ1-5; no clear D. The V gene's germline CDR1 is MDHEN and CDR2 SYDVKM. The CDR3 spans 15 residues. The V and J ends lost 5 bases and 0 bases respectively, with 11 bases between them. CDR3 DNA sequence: TGTGCCAGCAGTGAACAGCGAATTAGCAATCAGCCCCAGCATTTT. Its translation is CASSEQRISNQPQHF.

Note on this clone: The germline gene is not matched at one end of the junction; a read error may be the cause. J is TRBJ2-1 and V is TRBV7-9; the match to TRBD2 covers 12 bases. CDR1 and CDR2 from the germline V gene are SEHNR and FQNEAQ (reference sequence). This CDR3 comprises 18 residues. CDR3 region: CASSTRIFTSGGNNEQFF. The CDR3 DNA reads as TGTGCCAGCAGCACTCGGATCTTTACTAGCGGGGGGAACAATGAACAGTTCTTC.